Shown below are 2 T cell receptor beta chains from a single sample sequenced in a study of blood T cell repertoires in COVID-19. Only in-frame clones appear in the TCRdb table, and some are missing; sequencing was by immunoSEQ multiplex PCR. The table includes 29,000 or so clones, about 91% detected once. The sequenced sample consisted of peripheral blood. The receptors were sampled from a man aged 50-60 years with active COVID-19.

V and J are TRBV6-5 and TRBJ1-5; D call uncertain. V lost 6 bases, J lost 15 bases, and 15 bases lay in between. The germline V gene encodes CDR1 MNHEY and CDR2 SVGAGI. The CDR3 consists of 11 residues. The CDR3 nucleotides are TGTGCCAGCAGCCATAGCGAACAAAGGCATTTT. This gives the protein CASSHSEQRHF.

CDR3 region: CASSRDYPGMEQFF. CDR3 coding DNA: TGCGCCAGCAGCCGGGACTACCCCGGGATGGAGCAGTTCTTC. V and J are TRBV5-1 and TRBJ2-1; TRBD2 matches at 7 bases. CDR1 and CDR2 (germline): SGHRS, YFSETQ. The CDR3 covers 14 residues. J lost 10 bases, V lost 4 bases, and 11 bases had no gene match. Combining the CDR3 with reference TRBV5-1 and TRBJ2-1 gives the whole variable domain KAGVTQTPRYLIKTRGQQVTLSCSPISGHRSVSWYQQTPGQGLQFLFEYFSETQRNKGNFPGRFSGRQFSNSRSEMNVSTLELGDSALYLCASSRDYPGMEQFFGPGTRLTVL.